This T cell receptor beta chain was retrieved from a study of shared clonotypes between healthy human individuals (dated by TCRdb to 2019 to 2021). In terms of the full investigation: The cohort comprised a couple of women and a few men aged 18 to 49 years. For each donor, three plates each were used for CD4 naive and CD4 memory, two plates were used for CD8 naive, and one plate was used for CD8 memory. To estimate repertoire size and how much clonotypes are shared between individuals, the study performed deep sequencing of blood TCR repertoires from about five healthy adults. Different laboratories and diverse techniques were used to prepare libraries and sequence TCR repertoires, to increase sequencing depth and limit assay-specific biases. Per donor, leukapheresis produced somewhere between about 0.85 and 9.5 billion PBMCs. What the authors observed across the whole study: Pairwise subsampling led to the expectation that sequencing depth would affect the degree of clonotype sharing among donors. Larger estimated clonotype richness was generally found for naive subsets than for memory subsets. Sampling was restricted to blood, and TCR repertoires in tissue are likely to differ from TCR repertoires in blood. Higher generation probabilities were observed for clonotypes shared by all four sorted-subset donors than for non-shared clonotypes. Roughly 5% of naive CD4, more than 3% of naive CD8, about 2.4% of memory CD4, and 0.35% to 0.5% of memory CD8 clonotypes were shared across several donors. Even with the large sequencing depth, rarefaction of the sorted-subset datasets indicated that sequencing was incomplete. Because the study included a small number of donors, the genetic and exposure-history diversity represented was limited.

The donors were healthy, HIV-negative adults with no recently reported acute infections or vaccinations. Only Caucasian adults living in Nashville, Tennessee, USA were represented among the donors. CD4+ T cells were enriched by magnetic negative selection, after which naive cells were positively selected on CD45RA and the negative fraction was taken as the memory subset. Blood was obtained by leukapheresis, after which PBMCs were separated by Ficoll-Histopaque density gradient centrifugation and cryopreserved in liquid nitrogen vapor phase. Analytical flow cytometry was used to check the purity and quantity of each magnetically sorted T cell population. Genomic DNA was isolated from each sorted fraction and quantified by UV absorbance on a Nanodrop 2000c. Using the deep immunoSEQ assay, multiplex PCR amplified TCR CDR3 regions from genomic DNA. Extracted genomic DNA from each cell subset was spread evenly across all wells of several immunoSEQ 96-well plates, with each plate serving as a replicate. For sorted subsets, around 200 ng genomic DNA, equal to some 30,000 T cell genomes, was loaded into each replicate PCR. The purified libraries were quantified using a Qubit 3.0 fluorometer, sized with a Bioanalyzer 2100, and then quantified again using the KAPA Library Quantification kit. Every immunoSEQ 96-well plate was sequenced on a dedicated single-read 150-cycle Illumina NextSeq 550 flow cell. On the authors' methods: Because only junctional sequences without quality scores were contained in the immunoSEQ output, filtering matching that applied to full-length reads could not be performed. Sequences were annotated with PyIR, a Python wrapper for IgBLAST v1.9, using IMGT germline references to assign V/J genes and CDR3. Reads were removed for weak V/J assignments (E-value above 1e-6), missing CDR3, stop codons, out-of-frame junctions, or ambiguous translated residues. A V3J clonotype was defined by an identical inferred V gene, J gene, and CDR3 amino acid sequence. To compute the percentage overlap between repertoires, the number of shared unique clonotypes was divided by the size of the smaller repertoire. Richness of each repertoire was evaluated using RTK rarefaction, the Chao1 estimator, and Recon v2.1 estimates of unobserved clonotypes. Generation probabilities were computed with OLGA for all TCRbeta clonotypes obtained by the gDNA method from a handful of donors. TCRdb provides this immuneACCESS table in a form limited to in-frame rearrangements. Some clones are lacking; in checked studies, under half of them reflect an unresolved V gene, and why the rest are absent is not known. That table furnishes V, J and clone size, whereas the DNA furnished D and trimming. The sample table holds roughly 330,000 clones, of which around 74% were seen once. In total, the top ten clones hold about a tenth of the sample.

Deletion took 8 bases off V and 0 bases off J, with a span of 12 bases between the germline ends. According to the germline V gene (reference sequence), CDR1 reads SEHNR and CDR2 reads FQNEAQ. The CDR3, cysteine through phenylalanine, is 14 amino acids long. CDR3 DNA is the only sequence kept; it has 42 bases, read in frame from the first base. As concerns this clone: Its antigen remains unidentified. The record has no base qualities; no much larger clone is one base away.

The sample consisted of memory CD4+ T cells sorted from blood. Per the publication, the cell subset or site label means: CD45RA-negative fraction. This TCR was sampled from a man younger than 45 in good health. The rearranged chain carries TRBV7-9 and TRBJ2-3, and perhaps TRBD1 as D gene, on 6 matching bases. The CDR3 region has the sequence CASSPGASTDTQYF. The nucleotide sequence is TGTGCCAGCTCCCCAGGGGCTAGCACAGATACGCAGTATTTT. With the portions outside the CDR3 filled from the reference TRBV7-9 and TRBJ2-3 genes, the complete variable region becomes DTGVSQNPRHKITKRGQNVTFRCDPISEHNRLYWYRQTLGQGPEFLTYFQNEAQLEKSRLLSDRFSAERPKGSFSTLEIQRTEQGDSAMYLCASSPGASTDTQYFGPGTRLTVL.